These T cell receptor beta chains were read from a single sample in a study of T-cell reconstitution after alpha-beta-depleted transplantation in children. TCRdb independently ran MiXCR on the PCR reads; one entry per CDR3 protein. The sample lists about 91,000 distinct CDR3 sequences; 7% to 9% were seen once. This material consisted of PBMCs from the stem cell graft donor, taken from the stem cell graft. These receptor sequences come from a human donor who donated a stem cell graft to a child with congenital amegakaryocytic thrombocytopenia. Each CDR3 is given with its conserved first and last residue. The order of the fields is V gene, J gene, D gene, CDR3 length, clone size, CDR3 protein, CDR3 DNA. A D gene is named only where the DNA matches it firmly. Clone size is shown for a subset of rows, as once, few, many or a class of expanded clone.

v_call: TRBV6-5
j_call: TRBJ1-4
d_call: TRBD1
cdr3_length: 14
clone_size: many
cdr3_aa: CASRLGGNDEKLFF
cdr3_nt: TGTGCCAGCAGACTAGGGGGCAACGACGAAAAACTGTTTTTT

v_call: TRBV12-3/TRBV12-4
j_call: TRBJ1-1
d_call: .
cdr3_length: 14
clone_size: many
cdr3_aa: CASSYRLRNTEAFF
cdr3_nt: TGTGCCAGCAGTTACCGACTCAGGAACACTGAAGCTTTCTTT

v_call: TRBV5-1
j_call: TRBJ2-7
d_call: TRBD2
cdr3_length: 14
clone_size: many
cdr3_aa: CASSWSSGTYEQYF
cdr3_nt: TGCGCCAGCAGCTGGTCTAGCGGGACTTACGAGCAGTACTTC

v_call: TRBV11-2
j_call: TRBJ1-2
d_call: TRBD1
cdr3_length: 15
clone_size: .
cdr3_aa: CASSPRDRSSYGYTF
cdr3_nt: TGTGCCAGCAGCCCTCGGGACAGGAGTTCCTATGGCTACACCTTC

v_call: TRBV5-1
j_call: TRBJ2-3
d_call: TRBD1
cdr3_length: 12
clone_size: .
cdr3_aa: CASSPQGSTQYF
cdr3_nt: TGCGCCAGCAGCCCACAGGGGAGTACGCAGTATTTT

v_call: TRBV10-3
j_call: TRBJ2-1
d_call: TRBD2
cdr3_length: 16
clone_size: many
cdr3_aa: CAISVASGEAYNEQFF
cdr3_nt: TGTGCCATCAGTGTTGCTAGCGGGGAAGCGTACAATGAGCAGTTCTTC

v_call: TRBV12-3/TRBV12-4
j_call: TRBJ2-5
d_call: TRBD2
cdr3_length: 16
clone_size: many
cdr3_aa: CASSFVGLADQETQYF
cdr3_nt: TGTGCCAGCAGTTTCGTGGGACTAGCGGATCAAGAGACCCAGTACTTC

v_call: TRBV20-1
j_call: TRBJ1-3
d_call: .
cdr3_length: 14
clone_size: many
cdr3_aa: CSARVEGLGNTIYF
cdr3_nt: TGCAGTGCTAGAGTCGAGGGCCTTGGAAACACCATATATTTT

v_call: TRBV5-1
j_call: TRBJ1-2
d_call: TRBD1
cdr3_length: 15
clone_size: many
cdr3_aa: CASSPDRASLYGYTF
cdr3_nt: TGCGCCAGCAGCCCAGACAGGGCCTCCCTCTATGGCTACACCTTC

v_call: TRBV5-1
j_call: TRBJ1-1
d_call: .
cdr3_length: 12
clone_size: many
cdr3_aa: CATGRSSAEAFF
cdr3_nt: TGCGCCACCGGACGTAGCAGCGCTGAAGCTTTCTTT

v_call: TRBV4-1
j_call: TRBJ2-1
d_call: .
cdr3_length: 15
clone_size: few
cdr3_aa: CASSLRGVGPNEQFF
cdr3_nt: TGCGCCAGCAGCCTCAGGGGGGTGGGACCCAATGAGCAGTTCTTC

v_call: TRBV7-2
j_call: TRBJ2-3
d_call: .
cdr3_length: 15
clone_size: many
cdr3_aa: CASSSDYLRGDTQYF
cdr3_nt: TGTGCCAGCAGCTCAGACTACCTCAGAGGGGATACGCAGTATTTT

v_call: TRBV9
j_call: TRBJ1-1
d_call: .
cdr3_length: 14
clone_size: many
cdr3_aa: CASSSGTLNTEAFF
cdr3_nt: TGTGCCAGCTCCTCCGGGACACTGAACACTGAAGCTTTCTTT

v_call: TRBV27
j_call: TRBJ2-5
d_call: TRBD2
cdr3_length: 16
clone_size: .
cdr3_aa: CATHSGKGGLQETQYF
cdr3_nt: TGTGCCACGCATAGCGGGAAGGGTGGTCTCCAAGAGACCCAGTACTTC

v_call: TRBV2
j_call: TRBJ2-2
d_call: TRBD1
cdr3_length: 14
clone_size: .
cdr3_aa: CASRSGTGAGELFF
cdr3_nt: TGTGCCAGCAGGTCCGGGACAGGGGCCGGGGAGCTGTTTTTT

v_call: TRBV7-3
j_call: TRBJ1-6
d_call: TRBD1
cdr3_length: 14
clone_size: many
cdr3_aa: CASSRGTGDSPLHF
cdr3_nt: TGTGCCAGCAGCCGTGGGACAGGGGACTCACCCCTCCACTTT

v_call: TRBV5-1
j_call: TRBJ1-1
d_call: .
cdr3_length: 16
clone_size: many
cdr3_aa: CASSSYQSRGNTEAFF
cdr3_nt: TGCGCCAGCAGCTCCTACCAGTCAAGGGGGAACACTGAAGCTTTCTTT

v_call: TRBV28
j_call: TRBJ2-5
d_call: .
cdr3_length: 13
clone_size: many
cdr3_aa: CASRGPPQETQYF
cdr3_nt: TGTGCCAGCAGAGGACCGCCCCAAGAGACCCAGTACTTC

v_call: TRBV25-1
j_call: TRBJ1-1
d_call: .
cdr3_length: 14
clone_size: many
cdr3_aa: CASIKSAGYTEAFF
cdr3_nt: TGTGCCAGCATAAAAAGTGCGGGCTATACTGAAGCTTTCTTT

v_call: TRBV4-1
j_call: TRBJ2-7
d_call: TRBD2
cdr3_length: 16
clone_size: many
cdr3_aa: CASSPLDSGYSYEQYF
cdr3_nt: TGCGCCAGCAGCCCCCTCGATAGCGGGTACTCCTACGAGCAGTACTTC

v_call: TRBV28
j_call: TRBJ2-4
d_call: .
cdr3_length: 14
clone_size: many
cdr3_aa: CASSPDPAKNIQYF
cdr3_nt: TGTGCCAGCAGTCCCGACCCGGCCAAAAACATTCAGTACTTC

v_call: TRBV6-2/TRBV6-3
j_call: TRBJ1-5
d_call: .
cdr3_length: 12
clone_size: many
cdr3_aa: CASEGDNQPQHF
cdr3_nt: TGTGCCAGCGAGGGGGACAATCAGCCCCAGCATTTT

v_call: TRBV20-1
j_call: TRBJ2-5
d_call: TRBD1
cdr3_length: 13
clone_size: many
cdr3_aa: CSAHRTGGETQYF
cdr3_nt: TGCAGTGCTCATCGGACAGGTGGGGAGACCCAGTACTTC

v_call: TRBV29-1
j_call: TRBJ2-1
d_call: TRBD2
cdr3_length: 14
clone_size: many
cdr3_aa: CSVEGQGLASEQFF
cdr3_nt: TGCAGCGTTGAGGGTCAGGGACTAGCCAGTGAGCAGTTCTTC

v_call: TRBV2
j_call: TRBJ1-2
d_call: .
cdr3_length: 14
clone_size: many
cdr3_aa: CASSETFGVGGYTF
cdr3_nt: TGTGCCAGCAGTGAAACGTTCGGGGTGGGAGGCTACACCTTC

v_call: TRBV5-1
j_call: TRBJ2-3
d_call: TRBD2
cdr3_length: 16
clone_size: few
cdr3_aa: CASSSGGTSKSDTQYF
cdr3_nt: TGCGCCAGCAGCTCGGGGGGGACTAGCAAGTCAGATACGCAGTATTTT

v_call: TRBV10-2
j_call: TRBJ2-3
d_call: TRBD2
cdr3_length: 16
clone_size: many
cdr3_aa: CASSDPAGLASDTQYF
cdr3_nt: TGCGCCAGCAGTGACCCCGCCGGACTAGCTTCAGATACGCAGTATTTT

v_call: TRBV6-6
j_call: TRBJ2-1
d_call: .
cdr3_length: 11
clone_size: many
cdr3_aa: CASSYGDEQFF
cdr3_nt: TGTGCCAGCAGTTACGGGGATGAGCAGTTCTTC

v_call: TRBV18
j_call: TRBJ2-1
d_call: .
cdr3_length: 14
clone_size: many
cdr3_aa: CASSRLAAYNEQFF
cdr3_nt: TGTGCCAGCTCACGGCTAGCTGCCTACAATGAGCAGTTCTTC

v_call: TRBV20-1
j_call: TRBJ2-4
d_call: .
cdr3_length: 13
clone_size: many
cdr3_aa: CSARSHKIDIQYF
cdr3_nt: TGCAGTGCTAGAAGTCATAAAATTGACATTCAGTACTTC

v_call: TRBV5-1
j_call: TRBJ2-1
d_call: TRBD2
cdr3_length: 15
clone_size: .
cdr3_aa: CASSLGAGGHHEQFF
cdr3_nt: TGCGCCAGCAGCTTGGGGGCGGGGGGGCATCATGAGCAGTTCTTC

v_call: TRBV29-1
j_call: TRBJ2-7
d_call: .
cdr3_length: 13
clone_size: many
cdr3_aa: CSVAQGAHYEQYF
cdr3_nt: TGCAGCGTTGCTCAGGGCGCGCACTACGAGCAGTACTTC

v_call: TRBV7-2
j_call: TRBJ2-3
d_call: .
cdr3_length: 13
clone_size: many
cdr3_aa: CASSPTSSHTQYF
cdr3_nt: TGTGCCAGCAGTCCCACTAGCTCCCATACGCAGTATTTT

v_call: TRBV18
j_call: TRBJ1-1
d_call: TRBD1
cdr3_length: 15
clone_size: many
cdr3_aa: CASSPGQVENTEAFF
cdr3_nt: TGTGCCAGCTCACCTGGACAGGTAGAGAACACTGAAGCTTTCTTT

v_call: TRBV29-1
j_call: TRBJ2-5
d_call: .
cdr3_length: 12
clone_size: many
cdr3_aa: CSGGLWSETQYF
cdr3_nt: TGCAGCGGGGGCCTGTGGTCAGAGACCCAGTACTTC

v_call: TRBV7-2
j_call: TRBJ2-4
d_call: TRBD1
cdr3_length: 16
clone_size: few
cdr3_aa: CASSLAGRGLENIQYF
cdr3_nt: TGTGCCAGCAGCTTAGCGGGCAGGGGGCTTGAAAACATTCAGTACTTC

v_call: TRBV24-1
j_call: TRBJ1-5
d_call: TRBD1
cdr3_length: 13
clone_size: .
cdr3_aa: CATATGINQPQHF
cdr3_nt: TGTGCCACCGCGACAGGGATTAATCAGCCCCAGCATTTT

v_call: TRBV7-2
j_call: TRBJ1-1
d_call: .
cdr3_length: 13
clone_size: many
cdr3_aa: CASSLMRGAEAFF
cdr3_nt: TGTGCCAGCAGCTTAATGCGGGGCGCTGAAGCTTTCTTT

v_call: TRBV18
j_call: TRBJ2-7
d_call: TRBD2
cdr3_length: 14
clone_size: many
cdr3_aa: CASSRAGGSVEQYF
cdr3_nt: TGTGCCAGCTCACGGGCGGGAGGCTCGGTCGAGCAGTACTTC

v_call: TRBV14
j_call: TRBJ2-5
d_call: .
cdr3_length: 15
clone_size: many
cdr3_aa: CASSRNRLPQETQYF
cdr3_nt: TGTGCCAGCAGCCGAAACAGGCTCCCCCAAGAGACCCAGTACTTC

v_call: TRBV3-1
j_call: TRBJ1-1
d_call: TRBD1
cdr3_length: 15
clone_size: many
cdr3_aa: CASILSGTVDTEAFF
cdr3_nt: TGTGCCAGCATCCTTTCTGGGACAGTCGACACTGAAGCTTTCTTT

v_call: TRBV30
j_call: TRBJ1-4
d_call: TRBD1
cdr3_length: 13
clone_size: .
cdr3_aa: CAWSSGTGGVLFF
cdr3_nt: TGTGCCTGGAGCTCCGGGACAGGGGGCGTCCTGTTTTTT

v_call: TRBV19
j_call: TRBJ1-4
d_call: .
cdr3_length: 15
clone_size: many
cdr3_aa: CASSRNAGVGEKLFF
cdr3_nt: TGTGCCAGTAGCCGCAACGCAGGGGTAGGAGAAAAACTGTTTTTT

v_call: TRBV12-3/TRBV12-4
j_call: TRBJ2-3
d_call: .
cdr3_length: 11
clone_size: many
cdr3_aa: CASSVMDTQYF
cdr3_nt: TGTGCCAGCAGTGTGATGGATACGCAGTATTTT

v_call: TRBV9
j_call: TRBJ2-1
d_call: .
cdr3_length: 15
clone_size: many
cdr3_aa: CASSAMRGAGNEQFF
cdr3_nt: TGTGCCAGCAGCGCAATGAGGGGGGCGGGCAATGAGCAGTTCTTC

v_call: TRBV7-2
j_call: TRBJ2-7
d_call: TRBD1
cdr3_length: 15
clone_size: many
cdr3_aa: CASSSYDRDPYEQYF
cdr3_nt: TGTGCCAGCAGCTCTTACGACAGGGACCCCTACGAGCAGTACTTC